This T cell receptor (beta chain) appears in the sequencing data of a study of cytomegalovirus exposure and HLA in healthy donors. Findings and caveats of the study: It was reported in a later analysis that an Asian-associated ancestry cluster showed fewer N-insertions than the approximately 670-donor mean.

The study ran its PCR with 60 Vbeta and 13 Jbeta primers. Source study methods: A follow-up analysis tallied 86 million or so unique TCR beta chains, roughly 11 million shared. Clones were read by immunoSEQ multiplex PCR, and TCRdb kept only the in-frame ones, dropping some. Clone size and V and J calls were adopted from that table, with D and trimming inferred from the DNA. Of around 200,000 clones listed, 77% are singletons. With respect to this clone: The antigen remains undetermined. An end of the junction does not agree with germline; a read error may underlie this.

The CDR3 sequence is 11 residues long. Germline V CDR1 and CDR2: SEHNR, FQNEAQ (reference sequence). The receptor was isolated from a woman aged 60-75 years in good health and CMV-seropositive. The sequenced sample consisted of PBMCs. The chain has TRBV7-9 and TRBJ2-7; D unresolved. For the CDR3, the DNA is TGTTCCAGCAGCTTAGCTACAGAGCAGTACTTC. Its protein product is CSSSLATEQYF.